The rows below give T cell receptor beta chains drawn from one sample of a study of T cells in localized non-small cell lung cancer. Clones were read by immunoSEQ multiplex PCR, and TCRdb kept only the in-frame ones, dropping some. The data show around 100,000 clones, with 80% to 90% seen just once and around 16% held by the top ten. Sequenced material: peripheral blood, taken before any cancer treatment. These receptors were collected from a man aged 40 to 75 with stage I squamous cell lung carcinoma. CDR3s include the opening cysteine and the closing phenylalanine or tryptophan. A D gene is named only where the DNA matches it firmly. Size is stated for part of the rows, as once, few or many counts, or as a class when the clone is expanded.

D: NA
V: TRBV14
size: once
J: TRBJ1-5
CDR3: CASSQFSLGPQHF
DNA: TGTGCCAGCAGCCAATTTTCTTTAGGGCCCCAGCATTTT

D: NA
V: TRBV6-6
size: NA
J: TRBJ2-7
CDR3: CASSYRQGWSYEQYF
DNA: TGTGCCAGCAGTTACAGGCAGGGCTGGTCGTACGAGCAGTACTTC

D: NA
V: TRBV7-2
size: NA
J: TRBJ2-5
CDR3: CASSFTGHRQETQYF
DNA: TGTGCCAGCAGCTTCACGGGACACCGACAAGAGACCCAGTACTTC

D: NA
V: TRBV2
size: NA
J: TRBJ2-7
CDR3: CASSGDGSSYEQYF
DNA: TGTGCCAGCAGTGGGGACGGGAGCTCCTACGAGCAGTACTTC

D: NA
V: TRBV7-9
size: NA
J: TRBJ2-5
CDR3: CASSFSASIETQYF
DNA: TGTGCCAGCAGCTTTTCGGCTAGTATCGAGACCCAGTACTTC

D: NA
V: TRBV2
size: NA
J: TRBJ1-5
CDR3: CASSAKTANNQPQHF
DNA: TGTGCCAGCAGTGCGAAGACAGCTAACAATCAGCCCCAGCATTTT

D: NA
V: TRBV18
size: NA
J: TRBJ1-6
CDR3: CASSPDRSYNSPLHF
DNA: TGTGCCAGCTCACCTGACAGGTCCTATAATTCACCCCTCCACTTT

D: TRBD1
V: TRBV5-1
size: NA
J: TRBJ2-3
CDR3: CASIDTGGATDTQYF
DNA: TGCGCCAGCATCGATACAGGGGGCGCAACAGATACGCAGTATTTT

D: NA
V: TRBV10-1
size: NA
J: TRBJ1-1
CDR3: CASTSHMNTEAFF
DNA: TGCGCCAGCACGTCTCACATGAACACTGAAGCTTTCTTT

D: TRBD1
V: TRBV4-1
size: NA
J: TRBJ2-7
CDR3: CASSSQRGLGQGSSYEQYF
DNA: TGCGCCAGCAGCTCGCAGAGGGGGTTGGGACAGGGGAGCTCCTACGAGCAGTACTTC

D: NA
V: TRBV7-2
size: NA
J: TRBJ2-7
CDR3: CASSSRYYEQYF
DNA: TGTGCCAGCAGCTCCCGATACTACGAGCAGTACTTC

D: NA
V: TRBV21-1
size: NA
J: TRBJ2-7
CDR3: CARLAGAGYEQYF
DNA: TGTGCCAGATTAGCGGGGGCCGGTTACGAGCAGTACTTC

D: NA
V: TRBV5-1
size: NA
J: TRBJ2-5
CDR3: CASSAGLGETQYF
DNA: TGCGCCAGCAGCGCGGGTCTCGGGGAGACCCAGTACTTC

D: NA
V: TRBV6-6
size: NA
J: TRBJ1-3
CDR3: CASSSVDRRSGNTIYF
DNA: TGTGCCAGCAGTTCTGTTGACAGACGCTCTGGAAACACCATATATTTT

D: NA
V: TRBV9
size: NA
J: TRBJ1-1
CDR3: CASSVAMNTEAFF
DNA: TGTGCCAGCAGCGTAGCAATGAACACTGAAGCTTTCTTT

D: NA
V: TRBV7-2
size: NA
J: TRBJ1-5
CDR3: CASSLTGIGQPQHF
DNA: TGTGCCAGCAGCCTTACAGGGATAGGTCAGCCCCAGCATTTT

D: NA
V: TRBV10-3
size: NA
J: TRBJ1-2
CDR3: CASRPQGGGGYTF
DNA: TGTGCCAGCCGACCACAGGGAGGTGGGGGCTACACCTTC

D: NA
V: TRBV4-3
size: NA
J: TRBJ1-1
CDR3: CASSQQAWGDTEAFF
DNA: TGCGCCAGCAGCCAACAGGCCTGGGGGGACACTGAAGCTTTCTTT

D: TRBD1
V: TRBV5-6
size: NA
J: TRBJ1-2
CDR3: CASSSPGQGHGGYTF
DNA: TGTGCCAGCAGCTCACCGGGACAGGGTCATGGTGGCTACACCTTC

D: NA
V: TRBV6-5
size: few
J: TRBJ1-5
CDR3: CASSFREDQPQHF
DNA: TGTGCCAGCAGTTTCAGGGAGGATCAGCCCCAGCATTTT

D: NA
V: TRBV7-6
size: NA
J: TRBJ1-5
CDR3: CASSLGDGNQPQHF
DNA: TGTGCCAGCAGCTTAGGGGACGGCAATCAGCCCCAGCATTTT

D: TRBD1
V: TRBV19
size: once
J: TRBJ2-5
CDR3: CASSMATGEMETQYF
DNA: TGTGCCAGTAGTATGGCGACAGGGGAAATGGAGACCCAGTACTTC